The rows below give T cell receptor beta chains drawn from one sample of a study of shared clonotypes between healthy human individuals. Sequenced by immunoSEQ multiplex PCR; TCRdb stores in-frame clones only, minus some. The sample lists more than 2,000,000 clones, just over 90% occurring once. Sequenced: naive CD4+ T cells from PBMCs. Receptors originate from a man between 18 and 35 years old in good health. Some clones in this sample may be carry-over from other donors' samples. Both conserved end residues are part of each CDR3. D genes are given only for firm matches. Only part of the rows carry a size: once, few, many, or a class if the clone is expanded.

TGTGCCAGTAGTATAGTCCCTTGGACTAGCGGGAGCCCCTACGAGCAGTACTTC CASSIVPWTSGSPYEQYF TRBV19 - TRBD2 TRBJ2-7
TGTGCCAGCAGCCCTGGCTCGGGAACCCGGGATAATGAGCAGTTCTTC CASSPGSGTRDNEQFF TRBV5-4 - - TRBJ2-1
TGTGCCAGCAGTTTAGATCTCACCGAAAAACTGTTTTTT CASSLDLTEKLFF TRBV28 - - TRBJ1-4
TGTGCCAGTAGTATACAGAGCGGGAGGGTTCACGAGCAGTACTTC CASSIQSGRVHEQYF TRBV19 - TRBD2 TRBJ2-7
TGTGCCAGCAGTTATCGGTTATTCGGGGGAACCTACGAGCAGTACTTC CASSYRLFGGTYEQYF TRBV6-5 - - TRBJ2-7
TGTGCCAGCTCGCAGCACAGGCCCGACTCTGGAAACACCATATATTTT CASSQHRPDSGNTIYF TRBV18 - - TRBJ1-3
TGTGCCAGCAGTTTACTCTCACTGGGATTTAATGAGCAGTTCTTC CASSLLSLGFNEQFF TRBV28 once - TRBJ2-1
TGCGCCAGCAGCCAAGCCTCCGACTTCGCCGCAGATACGCAGTATTTT CASSQASDFAADTQYF TRBV4-1 - - TRBJ2-3
TGTGCCAGCAGCCGATTAGCGGGAACGGAGACCCAGTACTTC CASSRLAGTETQYF TRBV7-3 - TRBD2 TRBJ2-5
TGTGCCAGCAGCCTAACTCCGGGGGGCTCACCCCTCCACTTT CASSLTPGGSPLHF TRBV28 - - TRBJ1-6
TGCGCCAGCAGTCGCGGGAGGGCCAAGTCTACGTCCTACGAGCAGTACTTC CASSRGRAKSTSYEQYF TRBV4-1 once TRBD2 TRBJ2-7
TGTGCCAGCAGTTCGACTAGCGGGAGCTCTGATGCCGGGGAGCTGTTTTTT CASSSTSGSSDAGELFF TRBV11-2 once TRBD2 TRBJ2-2
TGTGCCAGCAGCTTATCAGGGAAGTCCGGGGAGCTGTTTTTT CASSLSGKSGELFF TRBV7-9 - - TRBJ2-2
TGTGCCAGCCGTTTACAGGGGGTAGAAGAGCAGTACTTC CASRLQGVEEQYF TRBV28 once TRBD1 TRBJ2-7
TGTGCCATCAGTGGGACTAGCGGGAGTGGGACAGATACGCAGTATTTT CAISGTSGSGTDTQYF TRBV10-3 once TRBD2 TRBJ2-3
TGTGCCAGTAGTATTTCCGTCGGAAATCAGCCCCAGCATTTT CASSISVGNQPQHF TRBV19 - - TRBJ1-5
TGTGCCTGGAGTGTCGGCGGGATCCATCAGCCCCAGCATTTT CAWSVGGIHQPQHF TRBV30 - - TRBJ1-5
TGTGCCAGCAGTCGGGACAGGGGACACGGAAACACCATATATTTT CASSRDRGHGNTIYF TRBV6-6 - TRBD1 TRBJ1-3
TGTGCCAGCAGTTTAGATGTCGAGGCAGGGGGAGAGGGCTACACCTTC CASSLDVEAGGEGYTF TRBV27 - TRBD1 TRBJ1-2
TGCGCCAGCAGTGTGGGGTCCGCCCGCCGGAACACTGAAGCTTTCTTT CASSVGSARRNTEAFF TRBV10-2 - - TRBJ1-1
TGTGCCAGCAATCCCGGGACTGGCGATGAGCAGTTCTTC CASNPGTGDEQFF TRBV7-3 - - TRBJ2-1
TGTGCCAGCAGCGGACGTCAGGGCCTCTGGGACGAGCAGTACTTC CASSGRQGLWDEQYF TRBV9 - - TRBJ2-7
TGTGCCAGCAGTTTAAATTCCCCAGATACGCAGTATTTT CASSLNSPDTQYF TRBV28 once - TRBJ2-3
TGTGCCAGCAGTTTTGCTCAGGGTGTGGGCAATCAGCCCCAGCATTTT CASSFAQGVGNQPQHF TRBV28 once - TRBJ1-5
TGCGCCAGCAGCTCGAGCCCCGGCCGGTATGAGCAGTTCTTC CASSSSPGRYEQFF TRBV5-1 - - TRBJ2-1
TGTGCCAGCAGTTTCGGTGGGGTCGGGGAGCTGTTTTTT CASSFGGVGELFF TRBV28 - - TRBJ2-2
TGTGCCAGCAGCAATACAGGGGGCTCGGACGAGCAGTACTTC CASSNTGGSDEQYF TRBV7-9 - TRBD1 TRBJ2-7